This TCR beta chain is drawn from a study of T-cell memory formation after mild COVID-19. Per germline, CDR1 SGHRS and CDR2 YFSETQ. V trimming: 3 bases; J trimming: 0 bases; junction bases outside the gene matches: 3. The CDR3 has 15 amino acids. TCRdb itself ran the 5' RACE reads through MiXCR, one entry per CDR3 protein. The sample comprises about 400,000 distinct CDR3 sequences, 20% to 25% of which are singletons, and 7% to 9.5% rests with the top ten. The chain links TRBV5-1 to TRBJ2-1; 7 nucleotides agree with TRBD1. The receptor's source is an adult woman who had mild COVID-19 (a few samples of this study predate the infection). Cell type and time point are not known. Sequenced input: PBMCs or a T cell subset sorted from them (not recorded which). Here the CDR3 reads CASSSNRGSYNEQFF. The CDR3 region has the DNA TGCGCCAGCAGCTCAAACAGGGGCTCCTACAATGAGCAGTTCTTC. The entire variable domain, with the rest obtained from reference TRBV5-1 and TRBJ2-1, is as follows: KAGVTQTPRYLIKTRGQQVTLSCSPISGHRSVSWYQQTPGQGLQFLFEYFSETQRNKGNFPGRFSGRQFSNSRSEMNVSTLELGDSALYLCASSSNRGSYNEQFFGPGTRLTVL.